The rows below give T cell receptor beta chains drawn from one sample of a study of cytomegalovirus exposure and HLA in healthy donors. Measured with immunoSEQ multiplex PCR; TCRdb has only the in-frame clones, and not every one. Of over 150,000 clones in the sample, about 86% were seen once. The source material was PBMCs. All receptors derive from a man aged 18 to 29 in good health and CMV-seropositive. Both conserved end residues are part of each CDR3. Each record gives: clone size, D gene, J gene, V gene, CDR3 DNA, CDR3 protein. The D gene is left open where the match is weak. Expanded clones get a size class; other rows say once, few or many, or leave the size out.

>few|TRBD1|TRBJ1-2|TRBV29-1
TGCAGCGTTAGACAGGGGAACTATGGCTACACCTTC
CSVRQGNYGYTF
>once|TRBD2|TRBJ2-2|TRBV7-9
TGTGCCAGCAGCTTCACTAGCGGGGGCAACACCGGGGAGCTGTTTTTT
CASSFTSGGNTGELFF
>.|TRBD1|TRBJ1-4|TRBV7-9
TGTGCCAGCAGTTACAGGGGGGGCGATGAAAAACTGTTTTTT
CASSYRGGDEKLFF
>.|TRBD2|TRBJ2-7|TRBV2
TGTGCCAGCAGTGAAAACCGGGGATCTAGCGGGGGGTCCTACGAGCAGTACTTC
CASSENRGSSGGSYEQYF
>few|.|TRBJ1-5|TRBV7-2
TGTGCCAGCAGCCCCAGACAGCCTAATAGCAATCAGCCCCAGCATTTT
CASSPRQPNSNQPQHF
>.|.|TRBJ2-1|TRBV15
TGTGCCACCAGTTTCCGGAGGGAAGACAATGAGCAGTTCTTC
CATSFRREDNEQFF
>.|TRBD1|TRBJ2-7|TRBV6-1
TGTGCCAGCAGGGGGACAGTGTCCTACGAGCAGTACTTC
CASRGTVSYEQYF
>.|TRBD1|TRBJ1-3|TRBV9
TGTGCCAGCAGCAACCAAGTTGGACAGGGGAGCGGAAACACCATATATTTT
CASSNQVGQGSGNTIYF
>.|TRBD2|TRBJ2-7|TRBV6-6
TGTGCCAGCAGCACGTATAGCGGGAGGCTCTACGAGCAGTACTTC
CASSTYSGRLYEQYF
>few|.|TRBJ1-3|TRBV9
TGTGCCAGCAGCGTATATGGAAACACCATATATTTT
CASSVYGNTIYF
>.|TRBD2|TRBJ2-5|TRBV5-1
TGCGCCAGCAGCTCCGACCCGGGAGCGGGGGGCCTCGGAGAGACCCAGTACTTC
CASSSDPGAGGLGETQYF
>.|TRBD1|TRBJ2-3|TRBV11-2
TGTGCCAGCAGCTTAAGGGATGACAGGGTGGTCACAGATACGCAGTATTTT
CASSLRDDRVVTDTQYF
>once|TRBD1|TRBJ2-7|TRBV18
TGTGCCAGCTCACCAGGGACAGCCGTTTACGAGCAGTACTTC
CASSPGTAVYEQYF
>.|.|TRBJ2-7|TRBV6-5
TGTGCCAGCAGTTACTCGGACAGTACCTACGAGCAGTACTTC
CASSYSDSTYEQYF
>.|TRBD2|TRBJ2-1|TRBV30
TGTGCCTGGAGTCTTCCCGGGACTAGCGGGAGTAACAATGAGCAGTTCTTC
CAWSLPGTSGSNNEQFF
>many|.|TRBJ2-1|TRBV7-3
TGTGCCAGCAGCCCACAACTGACAGGCGACTACAATGAGCAGTTCTTC
CASSPQLTGDYNEQFF
>.|TRBD1|TRBJ1-2|TRBV27
TGTGCCACCAAGACCGGCAAAGGACAGGCCCTCCCCCACTATGGCTACACCTTC
CATKTGKGQALPHYGYTF
>.|TRBD2|TRBJ2-7|TRBV29-1
TGCAGCGTTGAAGATCGGCTAGCGGGGGACTCCTACGAGCAGTACTTC
CSVEDRLAGDSYEQYF
>.|.|TRBJ2-1|TRBV18
TGTGCCAGCTCACCAGCAGGCCAGGCCGCCTACAATGAGCAGTTCTTC
CASSPAGQAAYNEQFF
>.|TRBD2|TRBJ2-7|TRBV7-6
TGTGCCAGCAGCCAACTAGCGGGGTCCTACGAGCAGTACTTC
CASSQLAGSYEQYF
>few|TRBD1|TRBJ2-7|TRBV7-7
TGTGCCAGCAGCGTAACCGGGACAGCCGAGCAGTACTTC
CASSVTGTAEQYF
>.|.|TRBJ2-7|TRBV5-5
TGTGCCAGCAGCGTTGGGGCAGGCTCCTACGAGCAGTACTTC
CASSVGAGSYEQYF
>.|TRBD1|TRBJ1-1|TRBV7-9
TGTGCCAGCACCCCTCCCGCCGCAGGGGGCACTGAAGCTTTCTTT
CASTPPAAGGTEAFF
>.|TRBD1|TRBJ1-5|TRBV28
TGTGCCAGCAGTTTAGATGGGACAGGTTTTGTAGGTAGCAATCAGCCCCAGCATTTT
CASSLDGTGFVGSNQPQHF
>.|.|TRBJ1-5|TRBV27
TGTGCCAGCAGTTTAGAGGGAAAGGGCAATCAGCCCCAGCATTTT
CASSLEGKGNQPQHF
>few|.|TRBJ2-2|TRBV2
TGTGCCAGCAGTGGTACAGGGTCCCTGTACACCGGGGAGCTGTTTTTT
CASSGTGSLYTGELFF
>.|.|TRBJ2-2|TRBV4-1
TGCGCCAGCAGCCAAGGCCCAGCCGGGGAGCTGTTTTTT
CASSQGPAGELFF
>.|.|TRBJ2-1|TRBV7-2
TGTGCCAGCAGCTCCCTTGGCCATGAGCAGTTCTTC
CASSSLGHEQFF
>.|TRBD2|TRBJ2-3|TRBV30
TGTGCCTGGAGTCCTGGACTAGCGGGAGTCACAGATACGCAGTATTTT
CAWSPGLAGVTDTQYF
>.|.|TRBJ1-5|TRBV18
TGTGCCAGCTCCTACTGGGGCAGGGAGGTGCGCAATCAGCCCCAGCATTTT
CASSYWGREVRNQPQHF
>.|.|TRBJ1-1|TRBV29-1
TGCAGCGTCCTACAGGAGCTGAACACTGAAGCTTTCTTT
CSVLQELNTEAFF
>.|TRBD1|TRBJ2-4|TRBV5-6
TGTGCCAGCAGTGGACAGGGCGAATTAGCCAAAAACATTCAGTACTTC
CASSGQGELAKNIQYF
>.|TRBD2|TRBJ2-1|TRBV4-3
TGCGCCAGCAGCCAAGATAAACGGCTAGCGGGGGCCTCCTACAATGAGCAGTTCTTC
CASSQDKRLAGASYNEQFF
>.|TRBD1|TRBJ1-2|TRBV10-3
TGTGCCATCAGTGACCCAGACAGGGAAGACTATGGCTACACCTTC
CAISDPDREDYGYTF
>once|.|TRBJ1-4|TRBV15
TGTGCCACCAGCAGAGATGCCCGGAGTGGTGAAAAACTGTTTTTT
CATSRDARSGEKLFF